One sample yielded the 15 T cell receptor beta chains listed below, sequenced in a study of blood T cells in healthy people across ages. The authors ran a second PCR of about 7 to 11 cycles using a sample-barcoded 5' primer and a J-beta primer mix. TCRdb fed the 5' RACE reads into MiXCR, producing one record per CDR3 protein. The sample records approximately 780,000 distinct CDR3 sequences, approximately 24% being singletons. These data were also filed under a second study, of T cells of mothers and their children.

The sequencing sample was made of blood. These receptors were obtained from a boy aged 5 to 17 in good health.

This clonotype was counted only a few times. The V call is TRBV12-3 or TRBV12-4, the J call TRBJ2-3; 9 nucleotides match TRBD2. The ends lost 6 bases at V and 11 bases at J; junction bases unmatched: 21. The CDR3 is made up of 17 amino acids. CDR3 in amino acids: CASRRGTGGGANSRQYF. The CDR3 bases are TGTGCCAGCAGACGAGGGACTGGCGGGGGGGCCAACTCAAGGCAGTATTTT.

The chain uses TRBV9 and TRBJ2-2; maybe TRBD2 (6 bases). With 4 bases removed from V and 4 bases from J, the gap between germline ends came to 17 bases. Looked up from germline, CDR1 is SGDLS and CDR2 is YYNGEE. The CDR3 loop spans 16 amino acids. This chain's CDR3 is CASSLPRDSSTGELFF. Written as DNA, the CDR3 is TGTGCCAGCAGCCTCCCCCGGGACTCATCCACCGGGGAGCTGTTTTTT. Full variable domain (remainder filled in from reference TRBV9 and TRBJ2-2): DSGVTQTPKHLITATGQRVTLRCSPRSGDLSVYWYQQSLDQGLQFLIQYYNGEERAKGNILERFSAQQFPDLHSELNLSSLELGDSALYFCASSLPRDSSTGELFFGEGSRLTVL.

This chain links TRBV29-1 with TRBJ1-1, with D unresolved. Germline loops: CDR1 SQVTM, CDR2 ANQGSEA. Deletions cut 1 base from V and 8 bases from J, with 5 bases between. The CDR3 is 10 residues long. The CDR3 spells CSVEVPEAFF. The CDR3 DNA is TGCAGCGTTGAAGTACCGGAAGCTTTCTTT.

The chain employs TRBV6-6 and TRBJ1-1; 8 positions agree with TRBD1. Germline CDR1 reads MNHNY; CDR2 reads SVGAGI (reference sequence). The CDR3 runs 15 residues. V shed 5 bases and J 1 base; nucleotides not matched to a gene: 6. The CDR3 loop is CASSQPGGANTEAFF. CDR3 sequence (DNA): TGTGCCAGCAGTCAACCAGGGGGCGCGAACACTGAAGCTTTCTTT.

The DNA of the CDR3 is TGCAGTGCCCAGGAGTCTAGCACAGATACGCAGTATTTT. This gives the protein CSAQESSTDTQYF. The gene calls are TRBV20-1 and TRBJ2-3, with no clear D. This CDR3 contains 13 residues. The germline V gene has CDR1 DFQATT and CDR2 SNEGSKA (reference sequence). V was clipped by 6 bases and J by 0 bases, with 10 bases between them.

This clonotype was seen more than once but under ten times. The chain employs TRBV2 and TRBJ2-5; TRBD1 matches 10 bases. The J call is doubtful: the DNA matches TRBJ2-7 better. Germline CDR1 and CDR2: SNHLY and FYNNEI. This CDR3 is 15 amino acids long. The CDR3 nucleotides read TGTGCCAGCAGTAGCCCGGGACAGGGGAACTACGAGCAGTACTTC. Amino acids: CASSSPGQGNYEQYF.

The genes are TRBV29-1 and TRBJ2-5, with 7 bases lining up with TRBD1. The J segment lost 7 bases and the V segment lost 0 bases, leaving 8 bases of the junction unmatched. This CDR3 is 14 amino acids long. Germline V lookup: CDR1 SQVTM, CDR2 ANQGSEA. The chain's CDR3 is CSVEDNTGEGTQYF. CDR3 bases: TGCAGCGTTGAAGATAATACAGGGGAAGGGACCCAGTACTTC. Full variable domain (remainder filled in from reference TRBV29-1 and TRBJ2-5): SAVISQKPSRDICQRGTSLTIQCQVDSQVTMMFWYRQQPGQSLTLIATANQGSEATYESGFVIDKFPISRPNLTFSTLTVSNMSPEDSSIYLCSVEDNTGEGTQYFGPGTRLLVL.

The rearrangement uses TRBV7-2 and TRBJ1-2; maybe TRBD1 (5 bases). This CDR3 has 15 amino acids. V was clipped by 5 bases and J by 5 bases, with 18 bases between them. Germline CDR1 reads SGHTA; CDR2 reads FQGNSA. The CDR3 spells CASSPPFGGGYGYTF. CDR3 bases: TGTGCCAGCAGCCCCCCTTTTGGGGGAGGATATGGCTACACCTTC.

This clonotype was counted only a few times. The junction and the germline gene differ at one end; a read error may be behind it. The chain uses TRBV29-1 and TRBJ2-7; 7 positions match TRBD1. The CDR3 is 13 residues long. Looked up from germline, CDR1 is SQVTM and CDR2 is ANQGSEA. The CDR3 reads CSVHTGAYYEQYF. The CDR3 DNA is TGCAGCGTTCACACAGGGGCATACTACGAGCAGTACTTT.

The rearrangement links TRBV2 to TRBJ2-4, with TRBD1 identical over 7 bases. The germline gives CDR1 SNHLY, CDR2 FYNNEI. The CDR3 has 15 residues. The ends lost 6 bases at V and 2 bases at J; junction bases unmatched: 7. The CDR3: CASSDRDLTKNIQYF. The CDR3 bases are TGTGCCAGCAGCGACAGGGACCTAACCAAAAACATTCAGTACTTC. Using reference TRBV2 and TRBJ2-4 for the parts outside the CDR3, the full variable domain is EPEVTQTPSHQVTQMGQEVILRCVPISNHLYFYWYRQILGQKVEFLVSFYNNEISEKSEIFDDQFSVERPDGSNFTLKIRSTKLEDSAMYFCASSDRDLTKNIQYFGAGTRLSVL.

The gene calls are TRBV28 and TRBJ2-1; 8 positions agree with TRBD1. V lost 5 bases and J lost 4; bases outside the gene matches: 7. Per the germline V gene, CDR1 is MDHEN and CDR2 is SYDVKM. This CDR3 has 15 residues. The CDR3 region is CASSTGDRKYNEQFF. The DNA for the CDR3 is TGTGCCAGCAGTACCGGGGACAGGAAATACAATGAGCAGTTCTTC.

The chain couples TRBV5-1 to TRBJ2-5, with 8 bases matching TRBD1. CDR3 length equals 13 residues. Germline CDR1 reads SGHRS; CDR2 reads YFSETQ. Trimming took 3 bases from V and 4 from J; bases not matched to a gene: 2. In nucleotides, the CDR3 is TGCGCCAGCAGCTGGACAGGGCGAGAGACCCAGTACTTC. Protein product: CASSWTGRETQYF.

This clonotype was seen a handful of times. The chain joins TRBV15 to TRBJ2-7, with D tentatively TRBD2 (6 bases). V lost 0 bases and J lost 2, with 14 bases in between. The CDR3 covers 16 residues. Per germline, CDR1 LNHNV and CDR2 YYDKDF (reference sequence). The CDR3 sequence: CATSRDVGLLTYEQYF. CDR3 sequence (DNA): TGTGCCACCAGCAGAGATGTGGGACTGCTGACCTACGAGCAGTACTTC.

The CDR3 protein is CASSQDGAVHGFGLYEQYF. The CDR3 DNA reads TGTGCCAGCAGCCAAGATGGGGCAGTGCATGGGTTCGGATTATACGAGCAGTACTTC. The V call is TRBV3-1, the J call TRBJ2-5; possibly TRBD1 for D (5 bases). The DNA matches TRBJ2-7 better at its end, which makes the J call doubtful. Per germline, CDR1 LGHDT and CDR2 YNNKEL (reference sequence). The CDR3 totals 19 residues.

This clonotype was seen once. V is TRBV6-1 and J is TRBJ1-1; 7 bases align to TRBD1. CDR3 length equals 14 residues. The V segment lost 6 bases and the J segment 1 base; nucleotides outside the gene matches: 5. Germline CDR1 reads MNHNS; CDR2 reads SASEGT. CDR3 residues: CASRRQGSNTEAFF. CDR3 nucleotide sequence: TGTGCCAGCAGACGACAGGGTTCGAACACTGAAGCTTTCTTT.